The subject of this entry is one T cell receptor beta chain. Its binding antigen is unknown. No clone much larger than this one lies a single base away; base qualities are absent. This entry comes from a study of blood T cell repertoires in COVID-19 (dated by TCRdb to 2019 to 2021). Background on the whole study: Samples covering the acute and convalescent phases of COVID-19 were provided by collaborators in the United States, Italy and Spain. Subjects who had been exposed to COVID-19, were actively infected with it, or had recovered from it provided the deeply sampled blood TCRbeta repertoires that made up the dataset. Samples came from the ongoing ImmuneRACE study (first 160 participants) plus 1,254 subjects from 6 global collaborators. HLA class I and class II types, where available, came from metadata supplied by the sample provider rather than from assay-based typing. The prospective study material was composed of cDNA or gDNA derived from T cells, B-cell-depleted T cells, or PBMCs. A de-identified subject ID, COVID-19 status, age in years and sex were almost always included in the sample metadata. The repertoires were released in a freely available public database meant as a resource for research on the immune response to SARS-CoV-2.

Overall results and qualifications from the work: The amount of clinical and demographic metadata varied by source and participant and was provided uncurated.

Reading the germline V gene gives CDR1 SGHRS and CDR2 YFSETQ. V trim: 0 bases; J trim: 6 bases; unmatched bases: 3. The CDR3 has 14 amino acids, counting the end cysteine and phenylalanine. Of all the DNA, just the CDR3 is kept, 42 bases in frame from base 1. Whole blood was collected in K2EDTA tubes by collaborating institutions according to the institutions' own protocols. Collaborator samples were shipped for TCRbeta analysis as frozen whole blood, isolated PBMCs, or DNA extracted from either sample type. The immunoSEQ Assay, a bias-controlled multiplex PCR, was used to amplify TCRbeta CDR3 regions from genomic DNA. The published analysis was carried out like this. The number of nucleated cells in each sample was estimated from the amplification of reference gene primers within the assay. Sequence reads were collapsed and filtered to measure the absolute abundance of every unique TCRbeta CDR3 rearrangement. For each sample, productive Simpson clonality was calculated by taking the square root of Simpson's diversity index across productive rearrangements. TCRdb took over this immuneACCESS table, retaining in-frame rearrangements with V and J assigned. Such tables are incomplete; in checked studies, under half of the missing clones stem from an unresolved V gene, and the remainder is unexplained. For V, J and clone size, that table is used; D and trimming come from the DNA. Recorded for this sample are around 180,000 clones; around 74% of them occurred a single time. Around 3% of the sample rests with the top ten.

The sequence was collected from a woman of 80 years or more with acute or convalescent COVID-19. Sequencing used peripheral blood. This chain is built from TRBV5-1 and TRBJ2-4, and TRBD1 aligns with 7 junction nucleotides. CDR3 loop: CASSLGSGGNIQYF. The DNA sequence is TGCGCCAGCAGCTTGGGGTCAGGGGGAAACATTCAGTACTTC.